This TCR beta chain was documented in a study of graft-versus-host responses after intestinal transplantation. For this clone: Its antigen is unknown.

TCRdb's table, derived via immunoSEQ multiplex PCR, lists solely in-frame clones and lacks some. The sample yields 70,000 to 95,000 clones, 90% to 95% seen once. The sequencing used unstimulated CD8+ T cells sorted from spleen or lymph node cells, collected before transplant. This clonotype was sampled from a human donor who was the organ donor for an intestinal transplant.

The CDR3 DNA reads TGTGCCAGCAGTAACACGGGTCGCGAACCTAATGAAAAACTGTTTTTT. Amino acid sequence: CASSNTGREPNEKLFF. The chain employs TRBV11-2 and TRBJ1-4; D is ambiguous. The CDR3 length is 16 residues. Trimming cost V 6 bases and J 3 bases, with 17 bases left between them. Germline loops: CDR1 SGHAT, CDR2 FQNNGV.